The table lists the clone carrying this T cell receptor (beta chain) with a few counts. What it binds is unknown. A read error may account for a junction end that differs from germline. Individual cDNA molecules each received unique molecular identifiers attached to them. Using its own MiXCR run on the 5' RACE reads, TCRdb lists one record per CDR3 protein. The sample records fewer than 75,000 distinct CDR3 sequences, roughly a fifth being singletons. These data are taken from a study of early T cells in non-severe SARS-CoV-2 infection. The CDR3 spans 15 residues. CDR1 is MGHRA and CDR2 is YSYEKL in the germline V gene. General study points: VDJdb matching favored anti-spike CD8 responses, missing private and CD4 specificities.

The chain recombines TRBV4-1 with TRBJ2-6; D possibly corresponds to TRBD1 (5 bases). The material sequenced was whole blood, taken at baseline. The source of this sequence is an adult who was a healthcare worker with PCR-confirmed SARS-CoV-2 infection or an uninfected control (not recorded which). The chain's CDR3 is CASSQPPPGANVLIF. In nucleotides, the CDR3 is TGCGCCAGCAGCCAACCTCCCCCTGGGGCCAACGTCCTGATTTTC.